Each of the 9 T cell receptor beta chains below was sequenced from the same sample in a study of siplizumab effects on memory and regulatory T cells. Sequenced by immunoSEQ multiplex PCR; TCRdb stores in-frame clones only, minus some. The sample records some 100,000 clones, 85% to 95% being singletons. Sequencing was performed on Tregs sorted from blood. The receptors were gathered from a human donor in good health.

The chain recombines TRBV11-1 with TRBJ1-1; no definite D call. V was shortened by 5 bases and J by 6 bases, with 16 bases between the two germline ends. Germline loops: CDR1 SGHAT, CDR2 FQDESV (reference sequence). The CDR3 spans 14 residues. The chain's CDR3 is CASSRSGHPSEAFF. The CDR3 nucleotides are TGTGCCAGCAGCCGTTCTGGTCATCCCTCTGAAGCTTTCTTT. The variable domain in full, completed from reference TRBV11-1 and TRBJ1-1, reads EAEVAQSPRYKITEKSQAVAFWCDPISGHATLYWYRQILGQGPELLVQFQDESVVDDSQLPKDRFSAERLKGVDSTLKIQPAELGDSAMYLCASSRSGHPSEAFFGQGTRLTVV.

The CDR3 loop reads CASSVGHKLNEKLFF. DNA for the CDR3: TGTGCCAGCAGCGTAGGACACAAATTAAATGAAAAACTGTTTTTT. The J gene is TRBJ1-4, the V gene TRBV9; the D is unclear. V was clipped by 0 bases and J by 5 bases, with 11 bases between them. The CDR3 is 15 amino acids. Germline assignment: CDR1 SGDLS and CDR2 YYNGEE.

The chain recombines TRBV6-1 with TRBJ2-1; TRBD2 might be the D (6 bases). In germline, CDR1 is MNHNS, CDR2 SASEGT. This CDR3 is 15 amino acids long. V gave up 5 bases and J gave up 6 bases, with 17 bases separating them. The CDR3 coding sequence is TGTGCCAGCAGTAGACCGGGACTTCATTCCAATGAGCAGTTCTTC. Its translation: CASSRPGLHSNEQFF.

The rearrangement uses TRBV11-1 and TRBJ2-7, with a weak D call TRBD2 (6 bases). V was trimmed by 2 bases and J by 2 bases, leaving 16 bases between them. The CDR3 is 16 residues long. Germline CDR1 reads SGHAT; CDR2 reads FQDESV (reference sequence). The CDR3 spells CASSLKGIGSAYEQYF. The CDR3 DNA follows: TGTGCCAGCAGCTTAAAAGGTATCGGGAGTGCCTACGAGCAGTACTTC.

The chain employs TRBV9 and TRBJ1-2, with D unresolved. The CDR3 is 13 amino acids. Germline CDR1 is SGDLS and CDR2 is YYNGEE. V shed 5 bases and J shed 8 bases, with 16 bases lying between them. CDR3 amino acids: CASRRALYEGYTF. The CDR3 region has the DNA TGTGCCAGCAGGCGAGCTCTCTATGAGGGCTACACCTTC.

The chain combines TRBV5-1 with TRBJ2-1; TRBD2 matches at 7 bases. CDR3 size: 16 residues. The junction had 9 bases not matched to a gene; V was cut back by 6 bases and J by 0 bases. Germline assignment: CDR1 SGHRS and CDR2 YFSETQ. CDR3 in amino acids: CASIEGAGNSYNEQFF. The CDR3 bases are TGCGCCAGCATCGAAGGAGCGGGAAACTCCTACAATGAGCAGTTCTTC.

V and J are TRBV7-9 and TRBJ2-7; D remains ambiguous. Germline loops: CDR1 SEHNR, CDR2 FQNEAQ (reference sequence). Trimming left V 4 bases short and J 2 bases short, with 12 bases between. This CDR3 has 14 amino acids. This CDR3 reads CASSSLLSAYEQYF. CDR3 in DNA: TGTGCCAGCAGCTCCCTCCTTTCGGCCTACGAGCAGTACTTC.

On this clone itself: One end of the junction varies from germline; a read error may be responsible. V and J are TRBV11-1 and TRBJ2-7, with TRBD2 matching 8 bases. Germline assignment: CDR1 SGHAT and CDR2 FQDESV (reference sequence). The CDR3 covers 16 residues. The CDR3 coding sequence is TGTGCCAGCAGCTTCGGGGCCAGCGGGAGTTTCTACGGGCAGTACTTC. Amino acids: CASSFGASGSFYGQYF.

This chain connects TRBV28 to TRBJ2-7; no clear D. V shed 5 bases and J shed 0 bases, with 14 bases lying between them. The CDR3 sequence is 15 residues long. Germline assignment: CDR1 MDHEN and CDR2 SYDVKM. The CDR3 DNA is TGTGCCAGCAGTCCACCGGAAAGATCCTCCTACGAGCAGTACTTC. Translating it yields CASSPPERSSYEQYF.